This entry lists 12 T cell receptor beta chains sequenced from one sample in a study of a mutant IDH1 vaccine in newly diagnosed glioma. Time point denoted: week 5, during vaccination. Alongside topical imiquimod, each dose of vaccine comprised 300 ug of mutant IDH1 20-mer peptide. These receptors are not linked to any known antigen. Sequenced by immunoSEQ multiplex PCR; TCRdb stores in-frame clones only, minus some. There are about 36,000 clones in the sample; 75% to 85% occur only once, and about 12% lies in the top ten. Here the sequenced sample was PBMCs, taken from a glioma patient whose treatment included an IDH1 peptide vaccine. These receptor sequences come from a man aged 45 to 65 with glioma.

V and J are TRBV19 and TRBJ2-7, with 7 bases that match TRBD1. J lost 2 bases, V lost 5 bases, and 9 bases had no gene match. The CDR3 consists of 15 residues. CDR1 and CDR2 from the germline V gene are LNHDA and SQIVND (reference sequence). The CDR3 nucleotides are TGTGCCAGTAGTTCCGCCGGGACAGTCACCTACGAGCAGTACTTC. It translates to CASSSAGTVTYEQYF.

The chain joins TRBV30 to TRBJ2-7, with D possibly being TRBD1 or TRBD2 (6 bases each). There are 14 residues in the CDR3. V was cut by 5 bases and J by 3 bases, with 17 bases left in between. Germline lookup yields CDR1 GTSNPN and CDR2 SVGIG (reference sequence). In DNA form, the CDR3 reads TGTGCCTGGGGGCTTTGGGGGGCTGGCTACGAGCAGTACTTC. Translating gives CAWGLWGAGYEQYF. The entire variable domain, with the rest obtained from reference TRBV30 and TRBJ2-7, is as follows: SQTIHQWPATLVQPVGSPLSLECTVEGTSNPNLYWYRQAAGRGLQLLFYSVGIGQISSEVPQNLSASRPQDRQFILSSKKLLLSDSGFYLCAWGLWGAGYEQYFGPGTRLTVT.

The CDR3 DNA follows: TGTGCCAGCAGCCACACCTATGGTAACGAGCAGTACTTC. Translation: CASSHTYGNEQYF. The J gene is TRBJ2-7, the V gene TRBV7-9; D gene unclear. In germline, CDR1 is SEHNR, CDR2 FQNEAQ (reference sequence). The CDR3 extends over 13 amino acids. Trimming shortened V by 5 bases and J by 5 bases, and 13 bases separated the two germline ends.

This chain links TRBV11-2 with TRBJ2-1; TRBD1 or TRBD2 may be the D gene (6 bases each). Between the trimmed V and J ends, which lost 5 bases and 8 bases, there was a span of 10 bases. The CDR3 totals 12 residues. CDR1 and CDR2 from the germline V gene are SGHAT and FQNNGV. In DNA form, the CDR3 reads TGTGCCAGCAGCCGGGGGCAGGATGAGCAGTTCTTC. Encoded protein: CASSRGQDEQFF.

The chain recombines TRBV5-5 with TRBJ2-7; TRBD2 aligns across 7 bases. The CDR3 is made up of 13 amino acids. V was pared by 4 bases and J by 1 base, with 2 bases of the junction left unmatched. The germline CDR1 and CDR2 sequences are SGHKS and YYEKEE (reference sequence). CDR3 bases: TGTGCCAGCAGCGAGGGACTATCCTACGAGCAGTACTTC. It specifies CASSEGLSYEQYF.

This sequence joins TRBV4-1 and TRBJ1-4, with a possible D match to TRBD1 (5 bases). Germline-derived CDR1 and CDR2 are MGHRA and YSYEKL. V was shortened by 4 bases and J by 0 bases, with 9 bases between the two germline ends. This CDR3 is 15 amino acids long. Here the CDR3 DNA reads TGCGCCAGCAGCCCAGGGACCACAACTAATGAAAAACTGTTTTTT. Its protein is CASSPGTTTNEKLFF.

V is TRBV4-2 and J is TRBJ2-4; no reliable D call. Germline loops: CDR1 LGHNA, CDR2 YNFKEQ. This CDR3 is 17 amino acids long. The V end was cut by 0 bases, the J end by 1 base, with 13 bases between. CDR3 bases: TGTGCCAGCAGCCAAGATCCCCCCAGCTCGGCCAAAAACATTCAGTACTTC. Amino acid sequence: CASSQDPPSSAKNIQYF.

This clone was seen just once. This rearrangement joins TRBV19 to TRBJ2-7; TRBD2 matches 11 bases. The CDR3 runs to 16 residues. The germline V gene has CDR1 LNHDA and CDR2 SQIVND (reference sequence). The V segment lost 3 bases and the J segment 2 bases; nucleotides outside the gene matches: 6. This CDR3 is CASSMGTSGSAYEQYF. As DNA, the CDR3 is TGTGCCAGTAGTATGGGGACTAGCGGTAGCGCCTACGAGCAGTACTTC.

This chain joins TRBV9 and TRBJ2-7; no definite D call. Deletions cut 0 bases from V and 5 bases from J, with 9 bases between. Looked up from germline, CDR1 is SGDLS and CDR2 is YYNGEE. CDR3 length equals 13 residues. The DNA of the CDR3 is TGTGCCAGCAGCGTAGAGGCTTTCCACGAGCAGTACTTC. Translated, it gives CASSVEAFHEQYF.

This chain links TRBV6-1 with TRBJ2-3, with 8 nucleotides matching TRBD1. V trimming: 7 bases; J trimming: 0 bases; junction bases outside the gene matches: 6. The length of the CDR3 is 15 residues. Germline loops: CDR1 MNHNS, CDR2 SASEGT. Written as DNA, the CDR3 is TGTGCCAGCACGACAGGGGCTTCTAGCACAGATACGCAGTATTTT. It is translated as CASTTGASSTDTQYF.

The V and J genes are TRBV11-3 and TRBJ1-6; 9 nucleotides line up with TRBD1. With V trimmed by 3 bases and J by 7 bases, 7 bases remained unmatched. The CDR3 is made up of 16 amino acids. Germline-derived CDR1 and CDR2 are SGHNT and YENEEA. The CDR3 region has the DNA TGTGCCAGCAGCTTCATTGGGGGGACAGGGAATTCACCCCTCCACTTT. Translated, it gives CASSFIGGTGNSPLHF.

The rearrangement joins TRBV7-2 to TRBJ2-3; D is tentatively TRBD1 or TRBD2 (5 bases each). The V gene lost 5 bases and the J gene lost 12 bases, with 15 bases spanning the gap. The length of the CDR3 is 12 residues. In germline, CDR1 is SGHTA, CDR2 FQGNSA. The CDR3 DNA sequence: TGTGCCAGCAGCCGAAACCGGGACCGTCAGTATTTT. Amino acids: CASSRNRDRQYF.